These 7 T cell receptor beta chains came from one sample sequenced in a study of long-term antiretroviral therapy in people with HIV. Survey-level resolution applied to immunoSEQ assay v3.0. Some clones are missing from TCRdb's copy, which holds only in-frame ones; the method was immunoSEQ multiplex PCR. This repertoire shows 34,000 or so clones, 85% found once; its top ten account for roughly 4.8%. Source: unsorted PBMCs, taken approximately 2.7 years before starting antiretroviral therapy. Receptor source: a woman aged 25 to 39 with HIV.

The chain combines TRBV11-2 with TRBJ1-3; D is unclear. CDR1 is SGHAT and CDR2 is FQNNGV in the germline V gene. CDR3 length: 12 amino acids. With 8 bases removed from V and 1 base from J, the gap between germline ends came to 6 bases. This chain's CDR3 is CASVGSGNTIYF. The DNA for the CDR3 is TGTGCCAGCGTGGGATCTGGAAACACCATATATTTT.

The J gene is TRBJ2-3, the V gene TRBV7-8, with D possibly matching TRBD2 (5 bases). Trimming took off 6 bases at V and 2 bases at J, with 15 bases between the two ends. This CDR3 region has 15 residues. From germline, CDR1 is SGHVS and CDR2 FQNEAQ. CDR3 region: CASSRMDGDTDTQYF. CDR3 nucleotide sequence: TGTGCCAGCAGTCGTATGGACGGGGACACAGATACGCAGTATTTT.

This chain uses TRBV5-4 with TRBJ1-1, with a tentative D call TRBD1 (6 bases). Germline loops: CDR1 SGHNT, CDR2 YYREEE (reference sequence). V was pared by 2 bases and J by 1 base, with 12 bases between. The CDR3 has 15 residues. The CDR3 is CASSFGGQRNTEAFF. Here the CDR3 DNA reads TGTGCCAGCAGCTTCGGCGGACAGAGGAACACTGAAGCTTTCTTT.

The rearrangement links TRBV11-2 to TRBJ2-1; 10 bases are a match to TRBD2. Looked up from germline, CDR1 is SGHAT and CDR2 is FQNNGV. The CDR3 consists of 15 residues. Losses at the gene ends were 5 bases for V and 4 bases for J; bases not matched to a gene: 5. In nucleotides, the CDR3 is TGTGCCAGCAGCCCTCCTAGCGGGGGTTACAATGAGCAGTTCTTC. It encodes CASSPPSGGYNEQFF.

J is TRBJ1-2 and V is TRBV19, with D possibly TRBD1 on 5 matching bases. CDR3 size: 14 residues. CDR1 and CDR2 from the germline V gene are LNHDA and SQIVND (reference sequence). Trimming stripped 3 bases from V and 5 bases from J, with 13 bases between. CDR3 amino acids: CASSMQGWGYGYTF. The CDR3 bases are TGTGCCAGTAGTATGCAGGGATGGGGTTATGGCTACACCTTC.

The chain has TRBV19 and TRBJ2-1; D is perhaps TRBD1 (5 bases). The germline V gene has CDR1 LNHDA and CDR2 SQIVND (reference sequence). Trimming cost V 0 bases and J 7 bases, with 13 bases left between them. The CDR3 contains 15 residues. The CDR3 bases are TGTGCCAGTAGTATAGATCTTGCAGGGCAGAATGAGCAGTTCTTC. It is translated as CASSIDLAGQNEQFF.

V usage is TRBV2 and J usage is TRBJ1-6; a weak D match, TRBD1 (5 bases). V was shortened by 7 bases and J by 7 bases, with 8 bases between the two germline ends. CDR3 length: 12 residues. Germline assignment: CDR1 SNHLY and CDR2 FYNNEI. CDR3 protein: CASKDINSPLHF. The CDR3 DNA follows: TGTGCCAGCAAGGACATCAATTCACCCCTCCACTTT.